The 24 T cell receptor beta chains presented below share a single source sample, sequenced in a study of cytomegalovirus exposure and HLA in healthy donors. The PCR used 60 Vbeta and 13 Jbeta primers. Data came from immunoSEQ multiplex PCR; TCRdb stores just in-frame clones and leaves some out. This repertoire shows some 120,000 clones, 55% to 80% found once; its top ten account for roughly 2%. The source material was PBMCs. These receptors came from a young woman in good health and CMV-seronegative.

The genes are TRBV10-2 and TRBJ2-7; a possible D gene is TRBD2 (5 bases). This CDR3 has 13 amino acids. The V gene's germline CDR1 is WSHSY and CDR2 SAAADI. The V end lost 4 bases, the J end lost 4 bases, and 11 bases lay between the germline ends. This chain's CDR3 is CASSALDSYEQYF. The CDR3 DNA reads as TGCGCCAGCAGTGCACTAGATTCGTACGAGCAGTACTTC.

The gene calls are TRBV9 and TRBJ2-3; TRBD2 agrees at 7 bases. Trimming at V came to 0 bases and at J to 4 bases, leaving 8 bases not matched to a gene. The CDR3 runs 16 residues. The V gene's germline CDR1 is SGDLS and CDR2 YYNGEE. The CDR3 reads CASSVVDGRPPDTQYF. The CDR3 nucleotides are TGTGCCAGCAGCGTAGTGGACGGGAGGCCCCCAGATACGCAGTATTTT.

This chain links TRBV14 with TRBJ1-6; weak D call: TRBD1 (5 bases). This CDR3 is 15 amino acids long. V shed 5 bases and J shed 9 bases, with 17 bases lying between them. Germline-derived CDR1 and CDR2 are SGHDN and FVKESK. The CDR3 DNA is TGTGCCAGCAGCTTCGATCGGGTGGGGGGTTCACCCCTCCACTTT. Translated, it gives CASSFDRVGGSPLHF.

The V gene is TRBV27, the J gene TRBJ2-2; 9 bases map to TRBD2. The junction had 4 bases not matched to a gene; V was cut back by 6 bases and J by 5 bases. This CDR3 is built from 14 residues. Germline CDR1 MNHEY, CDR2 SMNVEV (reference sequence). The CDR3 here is CASRQTSGTGELFF. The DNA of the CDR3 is TGTGCCAGCAGGCAGACTAGCGGAACCGGGGAGCTGTTTTTT.

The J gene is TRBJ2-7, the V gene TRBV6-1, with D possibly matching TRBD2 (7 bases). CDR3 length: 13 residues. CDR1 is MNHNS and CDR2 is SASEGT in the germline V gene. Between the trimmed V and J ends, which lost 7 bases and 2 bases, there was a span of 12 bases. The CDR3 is CASIRGGAYEQYF. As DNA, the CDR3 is TGTGCCAGCATTCGAGGGGGGGCCTACGAGCAGTACTTC.

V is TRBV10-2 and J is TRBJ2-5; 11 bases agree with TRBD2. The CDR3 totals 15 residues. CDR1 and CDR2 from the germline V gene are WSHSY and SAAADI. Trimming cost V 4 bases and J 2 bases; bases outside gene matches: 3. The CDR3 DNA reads TGCGCCAGCAGTGCTAGCGGGAGGCTACAAGAGACCCAGTACTTC. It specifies CASSASGRLQETQYF.

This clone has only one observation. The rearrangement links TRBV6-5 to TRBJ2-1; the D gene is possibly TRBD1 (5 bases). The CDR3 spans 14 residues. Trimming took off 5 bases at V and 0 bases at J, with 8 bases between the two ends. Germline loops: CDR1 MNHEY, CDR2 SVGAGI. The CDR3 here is CASSPGFSYNEQFF. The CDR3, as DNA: TGTGCCAGCAGTCCAGGGTTCTCCTACAATGAGCAGTTCTTC.

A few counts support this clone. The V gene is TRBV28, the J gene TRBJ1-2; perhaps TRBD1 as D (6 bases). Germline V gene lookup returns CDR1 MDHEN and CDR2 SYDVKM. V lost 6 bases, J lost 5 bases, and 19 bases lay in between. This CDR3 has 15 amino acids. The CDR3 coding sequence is TGTGCCAGCAGCTCACCGGGACACGTTTTATATGGCTACACCTTC. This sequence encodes CASSSPGHVLYGYTF.

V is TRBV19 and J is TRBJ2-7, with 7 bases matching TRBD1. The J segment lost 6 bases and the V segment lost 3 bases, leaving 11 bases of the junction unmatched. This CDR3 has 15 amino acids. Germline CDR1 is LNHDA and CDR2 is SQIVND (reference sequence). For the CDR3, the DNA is TGTGCCAGTAGTATCCGGACAGGTGGGGCAATCGAGCAGTACTTC. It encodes CASSIRTGGAIEQYF.

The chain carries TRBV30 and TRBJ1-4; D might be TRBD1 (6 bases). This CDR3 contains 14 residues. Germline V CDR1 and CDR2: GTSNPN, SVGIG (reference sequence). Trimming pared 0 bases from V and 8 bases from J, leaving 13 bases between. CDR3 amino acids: CAWSVRTDLEKLFF. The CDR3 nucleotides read TGTGCCTGGAGTGTCCGGACAGACCTAGAAAAACTGTTTTTT. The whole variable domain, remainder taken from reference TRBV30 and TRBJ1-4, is SQTIHQWPATLVQPVGSPLSLECTVEGTSNPNLYWYRQAAGRGLQLLFYSVGIGQISSEVPQNLSASRPQDRQFILSSKKLLLSDSGFYLCAWSVRTDLEKLFFGSGTQLSVL.

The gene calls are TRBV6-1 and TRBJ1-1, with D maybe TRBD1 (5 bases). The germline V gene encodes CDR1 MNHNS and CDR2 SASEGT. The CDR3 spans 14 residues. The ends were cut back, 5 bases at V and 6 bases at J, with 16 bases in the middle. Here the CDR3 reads CASSIQVSGAEAFF. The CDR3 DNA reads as TGTGCCAGCAGTATACAGGTCAGTGGAGCTGAAGCTTTCTTT.

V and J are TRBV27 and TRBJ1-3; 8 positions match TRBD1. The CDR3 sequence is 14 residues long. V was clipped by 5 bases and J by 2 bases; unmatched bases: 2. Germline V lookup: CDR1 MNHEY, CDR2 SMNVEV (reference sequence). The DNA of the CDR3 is TGTGCCAGCAGTCTGGACAGGGCTGGAAACACCATATATTTT. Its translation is CASSLDRAGNTIYF.

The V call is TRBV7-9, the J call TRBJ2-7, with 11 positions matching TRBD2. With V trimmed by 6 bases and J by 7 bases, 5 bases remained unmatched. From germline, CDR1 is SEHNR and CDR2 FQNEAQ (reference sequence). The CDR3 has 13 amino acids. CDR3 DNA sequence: TGTGCCAGCAGTCTAGCGGGAGGAAGGGAGCAGTACTTC. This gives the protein CASSLAGGREQYF.

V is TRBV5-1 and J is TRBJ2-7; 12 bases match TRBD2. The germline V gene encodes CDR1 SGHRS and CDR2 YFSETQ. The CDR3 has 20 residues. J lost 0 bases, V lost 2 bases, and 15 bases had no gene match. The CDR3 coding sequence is TGCGCCAGCAGCTTCGCCCTCGAGGGACTAGCGGGCGGAAGCTCCTACGAGCAGTACTTC. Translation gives CASSFALEGLAGGSSYEQYF.

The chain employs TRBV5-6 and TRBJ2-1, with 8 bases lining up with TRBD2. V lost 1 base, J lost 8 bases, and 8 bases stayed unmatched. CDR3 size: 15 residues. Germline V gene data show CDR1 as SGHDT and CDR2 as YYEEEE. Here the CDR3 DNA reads TGTGCCAGCAGCTTGTTACGGGAGGGCCGGGATGAGCAGTTCTTC. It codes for CASSLLREGRDEQFF. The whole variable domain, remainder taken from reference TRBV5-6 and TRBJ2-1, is DAGVTQSPTHLIKTRGQQVTLRCSPKSGHDTVSWYQQALGQGPQFIFQYYEEEERQRGNFPDRFSGHQFPNYSSELNVNALLLGDSALYLCASSLLREGRDEQFFGPGTRLTVL.

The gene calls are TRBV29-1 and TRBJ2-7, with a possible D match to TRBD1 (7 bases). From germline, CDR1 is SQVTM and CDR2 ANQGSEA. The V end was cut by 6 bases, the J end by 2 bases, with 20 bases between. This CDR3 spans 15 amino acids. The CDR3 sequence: CSVITPGGPTYEQYF. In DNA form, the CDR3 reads TGCAGCGTGATAACTCCAGGGGGGCCTACCTACGAGCAGTACTTC.

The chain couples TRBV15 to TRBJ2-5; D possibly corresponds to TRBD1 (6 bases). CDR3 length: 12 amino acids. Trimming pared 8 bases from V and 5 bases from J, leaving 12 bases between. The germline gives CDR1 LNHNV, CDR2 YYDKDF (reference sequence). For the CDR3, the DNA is TGTGCCACCCAGCGACAGGCTGAGACCCAGTACTTC. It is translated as CATQRQAETQYF.

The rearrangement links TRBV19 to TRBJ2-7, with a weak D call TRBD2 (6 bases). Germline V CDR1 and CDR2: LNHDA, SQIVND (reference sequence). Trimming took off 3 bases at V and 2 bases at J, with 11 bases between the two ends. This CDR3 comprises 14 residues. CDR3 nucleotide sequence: TGTGCCAGTAGTATTCTCGCGGGGACCTACGAGCAGTACTTC. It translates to CASSILAGTYEQYF.

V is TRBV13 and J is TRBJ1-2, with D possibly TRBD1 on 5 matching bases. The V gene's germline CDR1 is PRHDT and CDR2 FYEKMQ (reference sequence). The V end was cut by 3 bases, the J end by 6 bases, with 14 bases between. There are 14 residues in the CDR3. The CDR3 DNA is TGTGCCAGCAGCTTTGGCAGGGTTAAAGATGGCTACACCTTC. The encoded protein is CASSFGRVKDGYTF.

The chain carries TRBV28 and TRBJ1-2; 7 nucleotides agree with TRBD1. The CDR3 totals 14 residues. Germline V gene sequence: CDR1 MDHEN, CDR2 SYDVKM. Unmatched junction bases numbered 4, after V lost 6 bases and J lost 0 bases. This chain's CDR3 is CASRAQGTNYGYTF. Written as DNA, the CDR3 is TGTGCCAGCAGGGCACAGGGGACTAACTATGGCTACACCTTC.

CDR3 in DNA: TGCGCCAGCAGTCGAGGACAGGGGAGCACAGATACGCAGTATTTT. Its translation is CASSRGQGSTDTQYF. The chain couples TRBV5-1 to TRBJ2-3, with 9 bases identical to TRBD1. The CDR3 has 15 residues. Germline trimming cut 5 bases from V and 0 bases from J; bases unmatched to any gene: 4. CDR1 SGHRS and CDR2 YFSETQ come from the germline V gene.

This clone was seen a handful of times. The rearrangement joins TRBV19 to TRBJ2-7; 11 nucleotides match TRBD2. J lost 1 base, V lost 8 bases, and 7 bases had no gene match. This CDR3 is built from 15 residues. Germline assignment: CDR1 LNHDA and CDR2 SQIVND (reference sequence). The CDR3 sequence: CASAAGLAASYEQYF. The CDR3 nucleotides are TGTGCCAGTGCCGCGGGACTAGCGGCATCCTACGAGCAGTACTTC.

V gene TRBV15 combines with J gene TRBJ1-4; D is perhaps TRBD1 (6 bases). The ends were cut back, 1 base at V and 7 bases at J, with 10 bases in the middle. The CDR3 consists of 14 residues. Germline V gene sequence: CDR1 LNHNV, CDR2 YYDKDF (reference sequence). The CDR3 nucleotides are TGTGCCACCAGCAGAGTTGGGGGCGTTGAAAAACTGTTTTTT. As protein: CATSRVGGVEKLFF.

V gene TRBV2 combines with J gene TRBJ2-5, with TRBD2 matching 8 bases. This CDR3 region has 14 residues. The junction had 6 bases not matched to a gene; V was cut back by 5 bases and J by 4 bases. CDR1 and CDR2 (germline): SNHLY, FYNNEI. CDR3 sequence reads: CASSTAGVGETQYF. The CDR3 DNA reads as TGTGCCAGCAGTACAGCGGGAGTGGGAGAGACCCAGTACTTC.